The clone carrying this T cell receptor (beta chain) was observed a few times. Its antigen is as yet unknown. Each CDR3 protein gets one entry after TCRdb re-called the reads with MiXCR. The table records under 850,000 distinct CDR3 sequences, under 40% of them present only once. CDR3 size: 15 residues. CDR1 is MDHEN, CDR2 SYDVKM, per germline. V gave up 2 bases and J gave up 0 bases, with 8 bases separating them. These data are taken from a study of T cell repertoires in cytomegalovirus infection. Study in general: Indications came from public TCR beta signatures; they pointed to CMV infection and to a matching HLA type. General observations from the study: HLA-C-restricted CMV clonotypes gave the most frequent clonotype in two of eight donors.

This TCR derives from a human donor in good health (CMV status not recorded). Some clones in this sample may be carry-over from other donors' samples. The chain recombines TRBV28 with TRBJ1-5; D is ambiguous. The sequenced sample consisted of PBMCs. The CDR3 is CASSLADNSNQPQHF. CDR3 DNA: TGTGCCAGCAGTTTAGCGGATAATAGCAATCAGCCCCAGCATTTT.